These T cell receptor beta chains were read from a single sample in a study of T cell responses to AZD1222 COVID-19 vaccine. The data were produced by immunoSEQ multiplex PCR, yet TCRdb's version contains in-frame clones alone and is incomplete. Of under 250,000 clones in the sample, 90% to 95% were seen once. Sequenced here: peripheral blood, sampled on day 0 of MenACWY control vaccination. All receptors come from an adult in good health. CDR3s include the opening cysteine and the closing phenylalanine or tryptophan. D genes are given only for firm matches. Not all rows give a size; the values are once, few, many and, for expanded clones, a class.

d_call j_call v_call clone_size cdr3_nt cdr3_aa
TRBD1 TRBJ1-2 TRBV19 - TGTGCCAGTAGTCCGGACAGGGGACCTAACTATGGCTACACCTTC CASSPDRGPNYGYTF
- TRBJ1-1 TRBV25-1 - TGTGCCAGCCGATGGAACACTGAAGCTTTCTTT CASRWNTEAFF
- TRBJ1-2 TRBV29-1 - TGCAGCGTCCGAGGGGGTTCGGACAGAGAATATCCTAACTATGGCTACACCTTC CSVRGGSDREYPNYGYTF
- TRBJ2-1 TRBV14 once TGTGCCAGCAGCCAAGACCGGGGGCCATACAATGAGCAGTTCTTC CASSQDRGPYNEQFF
- TRBJ2-7 TRBV6-2/TRBV6-3 - TGTGCCAGCAGCCTTACCCGGGTCAACCTCTACGAGCAGTACTTC CASSLTRVNLYEQYF
- TRBJ1-4 TRBV7-2 - TGTGCCAGCAGCTTAGGCAGGGCGGCAGCTAATGAAAAACTGTTTTTT CASSLGRAAANEKLFF
- TRBJ1-2 TRBV4-3 - TGCGCCAGCAGCCAAGATTACGGGGGGGATTATGGCTACACCTTC CASSQDYGGDYGYTF
- TRBJ1-1 TRBV19 - TGTGCCAGTAGTATAGCGCACAGGGCCACTGAAGCTTTCTTT CASSIAHRATEAFF
- TRBJ1-3 TRBV18 - TGTGCCAGCTCACCAATGGACAGTAGCTCTGGAAACACCATATATTTT CASSPMDSSSGNTIYF
TRBD1 TRBJ1-2 TRBV9 - TGTGCCAGCAGCCCCCGACAGGGCCACTATGGCTACACCTTC CASSPRQGHYGYTF
TRBD1 TRBJ1-2 TRBV28 - TGTGCCAGCTCCAACAGGGGGCTTGGCTACACCTTC CASSNRGLGYTF
TRBD2 TRBJ2-7 TRBV5-6 - TGTGCCAGCAGCAGCGGGGGAGGCGAGCAGTACTTC CASSSGGGEQYF
- TRBJ1-2 TRBV7-8 - TGTGCCAGCAGCCTCGGGACGGAACACTATGGCTACACCTTC CASSLGTEHYGYTF
- TRBJ1-1 TRBV6-5 - TGTGCCAGCAGTTACGAGGGAACTGAAGCTTTCTTT CASSYEGTEAFF
- TRBJ1-1 TRBV6-5 - TGTGCCAGCAGTTCCTCGGGGCCAACGGACACTGAAGCTTTCTTT CASSSSGPTDTEAFF
- TRBJ1-5 TRBV19 - TGTGCCAGTAGTATCTGGGGGTCCCCCAATCAGCCCCAGCATTTT CASSIWGSPNQPQHF
TRBD1 TRBJ1-6 TRBV7-9 once TGTGCCAGCAGCGGGGACAGTGGAAATTCACCCCTCCACTTT CASSGDSGNSPLHF
TRBD2 TRBJ2-3 TRBV7-9 - TGTGCCAGCAGCTTTGGGCGGGGGGCCCTTTCAGATACGCAGTATTTT CASSFGRGALSDTQYF
- TRBJ1-1 TRBV2 - TGTGCCCGACAGAGTAACACTGAAGCTTTCTTT CARQSNTEAFF
TRBD1 TRBJ2-1 TRBV5-4 - TGTGCCAGCAGCTTGGAGGGACAGACCTACAATGAGCAGTTCTTC CASSLEGQTYNEQFF
TRBD1 TRBJ1-1 TRBV12-3/TRBV12-4 - TGTGCCAGCAAGGCAGGACAGGGGCGGGAAGCTTTCTTT CASKAGQGREAFF
- TRBJ2-2 TRBV30 - TGTGCCTGGAGCCGGGACACCGGGGAGCTGTTTTTT CAWSRDTGELFF
- TRBJ1-4 TRBV30 - TGTGCCTGGAGTGTAACCGGGAGCGGCGCAAAACTGTTTTTT CAWSVTGSGAKLFF
- TRBJ1-2 TRBV12-3/TRBV12-4 - TGTGCCAGCACCACGGGGGCGGGGGACGGCTACACCTTC CASTTGAGDGYTF
- TRBJ2-2 TRBV23-1 - TGCGCCAGCAAACGGCTTCCCTCGGAAATTGTCGGGGAGCTGTTTTTT CASKRLPSEIVGELFF
- TRBJ1-2 TRBV6-6 - TGTGCCAGCAGTTACTCGGATCAGGCGAATGGCTACACCTTC CASSYSDQANGYTF
- TRBJ2-2 TRBV18 - TGTGCCAGCTCGCGGGACACCGGGGAGCTGTTTTTT CASSRDTGELFF
- TRBJ2-1 TRBV7-2 - TGTGCCAGCTCTCTCGGGACAACATACAATGAGCAGTTCTTC CASSLGTTYNEQFF
TRBD1 TRBJ2-5 TRBV7-8 - TGTGCCAGCAGCTTAGCCCTGACAGGGAGAGGAGAGACCCAGTACTTC CASSLALTGRGETQYF
- TRBJ1-6 TRBV7-9 - TGTGCCAGCAGCTTAGATGGCGGCAGGGGTGGCTCACCCCTCCACTTT CASSLDGGRGGSPLHF
- TRBJ1-2 TRBV2 - TGTGCCAGCAGTGACAGGCTTTCTAACTATGGCTACACCTTC CASSDRLSNYGYTF
TRBD2 TRBJ2-1 TRBV2 - TGTGCCAGCAGTGAGGCGGGACTAGCGGGTGATCGGTTCTTC CASSEAGLAGDRFF
- TRBJ1-2 TRBV19 - TGTGCCAGTAGTATAGCAGGATCGACAGGACCTTATGGCTACACCTTC CASSIAGSTGPYGYTF
- TRBJ1-5 TRBV2 - TGTGCCAGCAGTGGGAACCCCAATCAGCCCCAGCATTTT CASSGNPNQPQHF
- TRBJ1-2 TRBV10-3 - TGTGCCATCAGTCAGAGTGGGGGCAGGGGCGCTAACTATGGCTACACCTTC CAISQSGGRGANYGYTF
TRBD1 TRBJ1-6 TRBV5-4 - TGTGCCAGCAGCGTGGACAGGGTGGGTTCACCCCTCCACTTT CASSVDRVGSPLHF